This T cell receptor beta chain originates from a study of beta chain features in type 1 diabetes. Study-wide context: Healthy donors and patients had similar age, gender and cell yields. Study-wide points: Patients with Type 1 diabetes showed moderately but significantly shorter TCRB CDR3s in all four CD4+ subsets. The question left open here concerned HLA type influencing TCRB rearrangement.

The CDR3 has 16 amino acids. Germline CDR1 is LNHDA and CDR2 is SQIVND (reference sequence). V was pared by 5 bases and J by 0 bases, with 4 bases of the junction left unmatched. Expressed TCRB transcripts were sequenced because the isolated RNA had all been reverse transcribed beforehand. Profiling relied on immunoSEQ multiplex PCR, and the TCRdb table lists in-frame clones only, not all of them. The table has around 400,000 clones, around 12% seen once. The sample holds a few counts of this clone. Its antigen is still unknown. Each of the CD4+ naive, central memory, regulatory and stem cell-like memory populations was sorted via CD45RO/CCR7/CD25/CD127/CD95/CD27.

The specimen sequenced was naive CD4+ T cells from blood. This chain joins TRBV19 and TRBJ2-6, with TRBD1 identical over 7 bases. This sequence was found in a young man in good health. DNA for the CDR3: TGTGCCAGTAGTTCGTACAGGGGCTCTGGGGCCAACGTCCTGACTTTC. Protein: CASSSYRGSGANVLTF. Based on the CDR3 plus reference TRBV19 and TRBJ2-6, the full variable domain is DGGITQSPKYLFRKEGQNVTLSCEQNLNHDAMYWYRQDPGQGLRLIYYSQIVNDFQKGDIAEGYSVSREKKESFPLTVTSAQKNPTAFYLCASSSYRGSGANVLTFGAGSRLTVL.